This record concerns one T cell receptor (beta chain) sequence. Its antigen has not been determined. Base qualities were left out, and no much larger clone turns up one base away. The sample originates from a study of control samples from healthy donors and cancer patients (dated by TCRdb to 2019 to 2021). V and J lose 8 bases and 3 bases, and a span of 25 bases separates them. The CDR3 sequence holds 17 residues, the cysteine and phenylalanine included. Solely the CDR3 DNA is kept, with 51 bases framed from the first base. Libraries were made using the immunoSEQ multiplex PCR assay. Imported from immuneACCESS, the table was reduced by TCRdb to in-frame sequences with V and J called. These copies leave out some clones; in studies compared against another copy, an unresolved V gene accounts for under half, and the cause of the remainder is not known. The sample table contains 180,000 or so clones; only one count was recorded for 93% of them. About 4% of the sample is held by the ten biggest clonotypes.

This chain joins TRBV23-1 to TRBJ1-2, with no reliable assignment of the D segment. TRBV23-1 is treated as an ORF (open reading frame) with a function not yet certain. Sequencing input: blood. The source is an older woman in good health. The DNA reads TGCGCCAGCGAGGCGGCAACGACGGACCCCCGGGACTATGGCTACACCTTC. Translated, this is CASEAATTDPRDYGYTF.